This T cell receptor (beta chain) derives from a study of blood T cell repertoires in COVID-19. Study in general: Acute and convalescent COVID-19 specimens originated in the United States, Italy and Spain.

CDR3 length: 15 amino acids. Germline trimming cut 5 bases from V and 1 base from J; bases unmatched to any gene: 2. The germline V gene encodes CDR1 SGHTA and CDR2 FQGNSA. Participants came from under 30 US areas, aged about 18 to 100 years. Each participant's cohort was designated according to participant-reported clinical history. Authors' data handling: Researchers report that nucleated cell counts were estimated from reference gene primer amplification. Only in-frame clones appear in the TCRdb table, and some are missing; sequencing was by immunoSEQ multiplex PCR. V and J calls plus clone size are reproduced from that table; the DNA served to infer D and trimming. The repertoire holds approximately 290,000 clones, around 90% seen once, with around 1.1% in the top ten.

Sequencing input: PBMCs or T cells enriched from blood (not recorded which). The sequence came from a woman in her 30s who had recovered from COVID-19. The J gene is TRBJ2-6, the V gene TRBV7-2, with TRBD2 matching 7 bases. The CDR3 is CASSGGGSGANVLTF. The CDR3 DNA reads TGTGCCAGCAGCGGGGGAGGGTCTGGGGCCAACGTCCTGACTTTC.